Detailed here is one TCR beta chain. A few counts support this clone. It has no known antigen specificity. Base qualities are not recorded, but no much larger clone differs from it by a single base. The data are from a study of CD8+ T cells in alopecia areata (dated by TCRdb to 2016 to 2019). Some background on the complete study: High-throughput TCRbeta sequencing was used to examine T cell clonal expansion in alopecia areata in both the C3H/HeJ mouse model and human patients. Clonality in the scalp was compared among normal scalp (n=4), patchy alopecia areata scalp (n=8), and alopecia totalis/universalis scalp (n=8). Human TCRbeta sequencing covered scalp tissue and sorted CD4+ and CD8+ peripheral blood T cells from patchy and totalis/universalis alopecia areata patients and healthy controls. immunoSEQ multiplex PCR using 35 Vbeta forward primers and 13 Jbeta reverse primers was used to amplify TCRbeta CDR3 regions. The RNA source kit depended on sample type: the PAXgene miRNA kit for fixed scalp, the miRNeasy kit for PBMCs, and the RNeasy kit for mouse skin. Overall study outcomes, separate from this receptor: Shared TCR sequences between patients were less evident than in mice, which may be partly attributable to HLA diversity in the patient population. Compared with normal scalp, lesional scalp had higher clonality and more expanded CD8+ clones, particularly in alopecia totalis/universalis, a pattern that suggests antigenic drive. Unlike mouse skin, where gammadelta T cells dominate, normal human skin contains resident alphabeta T cells that get sequenced too, which complicates analysis of the scalp TCR repertoire.

V is cut by 7 bases and J by 1 base, and the space between the germline ends is 14 bases. The CDR1 and CDR2 encoded by the germline V gene are SQVTM and ANQGSEA. There are 14 amino acids in the CDR3, from cysteine to phenylalanine inclusive. CDR3 DNA only is kept here, 42 bases in frame from base 1. Library construction relied on the immunoSEQ multiplex PCR assay. RNA was extracted from all samples and reverse transcribed into cDNA, which served as template for TCR sequencing. First-strand cDNA was synthesized using SuperScript III with a 2:1 mix of oligo-dT and random hexamers. A synthetic immune receptor repertoire was used to measure amplification bias, and any remaining bias was corrected computationally. The study's own analysis went as follows. Raw reads were preprocessed for error removal, and CDR3 was defined according to IMGT conventions as running from the conserved cysteine to phenylalanine. To get clonality, Shannon entropy was normalized by log2 of the number of productive unique TCRs and the result was subtracted from 1. CD4 or CD8 identity of scalp clones was inferred by cross-referencing scalp TCRbeta sequences with sorted blood CD4 and CD8 repertoires. TCRdb carries this immuneACCESS record with in-frame sequences only. Its versions omit some clonotypes, under half of them owing to an unresolved V gene in the studies checked, with the rest unexplained. The V and J calls and clone size are taken from that table; D and trimming were inferred from the DNA. Recorded for this sample are approximately 82,000 clones; roughly 51% of them occurred a single time. The ten largest clones represent 5.7% of the sample.

Lesional scalp punch biopsies and peripheral blood were collected from alopecia areata patients. PBMCs were isolated by density centrifugation and stained for CD3, CD4 and CD8, after which CD4+ and CD8+ T cells were sorted on a FACSAria. Untreated alopecia areata patients were recruited as part of a multicenter biomarker study. In 5 or 6 patients from the biomarker study, blood CD8+ T cells were sorted further into NKG2D-low and NKG2D-high fractions. The sample consisted of NKG2D-high CD8+ T cells sorted from blood. What the cell subset or site label conveys for this sample: sorted CD8+ NKG2D-high blood T cells. The rearrangement joined TRBV29-1 to TRBJ2-4; TRBD2 is a possible D gene, resting on 5 matching bases. The source of this sequence is a human donor with alopecia areata. The nucleotide sequence is TGCAGCGCCGAAGGACTTTACGCCAAAAACATTCAGTACTTC. Its product reads: CSAEGLYAKNIQYF. With all but the CDR3 taken from the reference TRBV29-1 and TRBJ2-4 genes, the full variable domain is: SAVISQKPSRDICQRGTSLTIQCQVDSQVTMMFWYRQQPGQSLTLIATANQGSEATYESGFVIDKFPISRPNLTFSTLTVSNMSPEDSSIYLCSAEGLYAKNIQYFGAGTRLSVL.